This TCR beta chain was recovered during a study of T cell responses to AZD1222 COVID-19 vaccine (dated by TCRdb to about 2021). A note on the overall study: AZD1222 recipients given second doses at about 4 weeks or at about 12 weeks were pooled, since spike-specific TCR depth and breadth were not found to differ between the two schedules. A total of 230 to 250 trial participants underwent TCR sequencing, of whom 200 to 220 received two doses of AZD1222 and about 26 received two doses of the MenACWY control vaccine. Trial participants were enrolled into age subgroups of 18-55, 56-69 and 70-plus years, which contained around 150, 29 and 61 TCR-sequenced participants, respectively.

The time point label corresponds to: baseline before first vaccination. Samples from vaccinated people were obtained from the UK trials COV001 and COV002, which included a single-blind randomized controlled phase 2/3 trial of AZD1222 (ChAdOx1 nCoV-19) in healthy adults. Trial participant PBMC samples were collected at day 0 and day 28 after the second dose for TCRbeta chain sequencing. About this clone: The antigen it binds to is not known. Germline and junction disagree at one end, which may indicate a read error.

The research as a whole found: Nearly half of unique spike-specific TCRs reportedly recognized epitopes outside regions mutated in the B.1.351 and B.1.1.7 variants. Because no day 14 peak-response samples were available, repertoires were characterized only after the peak T cell response. Most participants were white British and females outnumbered males, and the authors suggested that clonal diversity may have been underestimated. A significant rise in spike-specific TCR breadth and depth was observed after two AZD1222 doses relative to day 0 and relative to MenACWY recipients. The whole spike protein was spanned by vaccine-associated CD4 TCRs, and dominant responses were seen in regions 160-218 and 743-854. Conclusions about previously exposed vaccinees were limited because only five to seven AZD1222 recipients were SARS-CoV-2 seropositive at baseline. In the small 56-69-year group, the increase in depth fell short of significance, most likely because of low power.

The CDR3 regions of human TCRbeta chains were analyzed by immunosequencing. Regarding the original processing steps: Repertoire TCRs were matched against a reference library of SARS-CoV-2-specific TCRs generated with the MIRA antigen-specificity platform. Breadth meant the fraction of unique TCRs that were SARS-CoV-2-associated, whereas depth meant the fraction of total T cells that were SARS-CoV-2-associated. Using the MIRA data, each spike-specific TCR was mapped to the spike region that the TCR reacts to and placed in a CD4 or CD8 class. Log10-transformed breadth and depth values were compared by one-way ANOVA with Sidak's multiple comparisons tests. TCRdb retrieved this table from immuneACCESS and kept in-frame rearrangements only. Not all clones are present; in checked studies, unresolved V genes account for under half, and no reason is known for the remainder. For V, J and clone size, that table is used; D and trimming come from the DNA. The sample data list approximately 200,000 clones, and around 93% of these were observed just once. The ten largest clones represent roughly 10% of the sample.

The sequencing used peripheral blood, collected on day 0 of AZD1222 vaccination. The clonotype was recovered from an adult in good health.

The CDR3 in this case is CASSPRQGASYEQYF. The DNA reads as follows: TGTGCTAGCAGCCCGCGACAGGGTGCTTCCTACGAGCAGTACTTC. The V and J segments used are TRBV7-7 and TRBJ2-7, and TRBD1 matches 7 of the central bases. CDR1 SSHAT and CDR2 FNYEAQ were looked up in the germline V gene (reference sequence). The CDR3 holds 15 amino acids from the cysteine to the phenylalanine. Just CDR3 DNA is preserved here, 45 bases in frame from base 1. The CDR3, completed at both ends by the reference TRBV7-7 and TRBJ2-7 genes, gives the full variable domain GAGVSQSPRYKVTKRGQDVTLRCDPISSHATLYWYQQALGQGPEFLTYFNYEAQPDKSGLPSDRFSAERPEGSISTLTIQRTEQRDSAMYRCASSPRQGASYEQYFGPGTRLTVT.